One and the same sample provided the 13 T cell receptor beta chains below, sequenced in a study of blood T cell repertoires in COVID-19. Profiled with immunoSEQ multiplex PCR; TCRdb holds only in-frame clones, not every one. Of nearly 250,000 clones listed, 86% were seen once; the top ten hold under 2%. Specimen: peripheral blood. Receptor source: a woman aged 60-70 years who had recovered from COVID-19.

This chain uses TRBV2 with TRBJ1-5; 11 bases align to TRBD1. This CDR3 is built from 16 residues. V shed 6 bases, J shed 1 base, and the junction held 5 bases outside the gene matches. Germline V lookup: CDR1 SNHLY, CDR2 FYNNEI. CDR3 amino acids: CASRGDRGSSNQPQHF. CDR3 bases: TGTGCCAGCAGGGGGGACAGGGGGTCCAGCAATCAGCCCCAGCATTTT.

The genes are TRBV25-1 and TRBJ1-5, with D possibly being TRBD1 (6 bases). V lost 5 bases and J 2 bases, leaving 7 bases between the germline ends. Germline V gene lookup returns CDR1 MGHDK and CDR2 SYGVNS. The CDR3 runs 13 residues. The CDR3 sequence: CASSRQGNQPQHF. DNA for the CDR3: TGTGCCAGCAGTCGACAGGGCAATCAGCCCCAGCATTTT.

The chain uses TRBV28 and TRBJ1-5; perhaps TRBD1 as D (5 bases). Germline CDR1 reads MDHEN; CDR2 reads SYDVKM. Trimming left V 5 bases short and J 0 bases short, with 11 bases between. The CDR3 has 15 residues. The CDR3 sequence: CASSSREDSNQPQHF. CDR3 sequence (DNA): TGTGCCAGCAGTAGCAGGGAAGATAGCAATCAGCCCCAGCATTTT.

The CDR3 region is CASSLDIDTQYF. CDR3 nucleotides: TGTGCCAGCAGCTTAGATATAGATACGCAGTATTTT. This chain connects TRBV7-2 to TRBJ2-3; D call uncertain. This CDR3 contains 12 residues. Per the germline V gene, CDR1 is SGHTA and CDR2 is FQGNSA. The V end was cut by 1 base, the J end by 5 bases, with 4 bases between.

The chain couples TRBV4-1 to TRBJ2-7; no clear D gene. The V gene lost 1 base and the J gene lost 3 bases, with 7 bases spanning the gap. Germline values: CDR1 MGHRA, CDR2 YSYEKL. The CDR3 loop spans 13 amino acids. In DNA form, the CDR3 reads TGCGCCAGCAGCCAAGGTGGCAGCTACGAGCAGTACTTC. The encoded protein is CASSQGGSYEQYF.

The chain links TRBV5-4 to TRBJ2-3; no clear D. Per germline, CDR1 SGHNT and CDR2 YYREEE (reference sequence). This CDR3 has 13 residues. The V end was cut by 0 bases, the J end by 1 base, with 3 bases between. In nucleotides, the CDR3 is TGTGCCAGCAGCTTGGTAGGCACAGATACGCAGTATTTT. Its protein is CASSLVGTDTQYF.

The chain couples TRBV29-1 to TRBJ1-1; 10 bases map to TRBD1. Trimming removed 5 bases from V and 11 bases from J; junction bases left unmatched: 8. The germline V gene encodes CDR1 SQVTM and CDR2 ANQGSEA. This CDR3 region has 12 residues. This chain's CDR3 is CSVSGTGVFAFF. The CDR3 DNA reads as TGCAGCGTTTCCGGGACAGGGGTGTTCGCTTTCTTT.

The chain couples TRBV20-1 to TRBJ1-5; no clear D gene. Trimming left V 6 bases short and J 5 bases short, with 8 bases between. CDR3 length equals 11 residues. CDR1 and CDR2 (germline): DFQATT, SNEGSKA (reference sequence). The CDR3 nucleotides read TGCAGTGCCGACAAGGATCAGCCCCAGCATTTT. Protein product: CSADKDQPQHF.

The genes are TRBV25-1 and TRBJ1-5; 7 bases map to TRBD1. CDR3 length: 13 residues. V was clipped by 4 bases and J by 5 bases; unmatched bases: 2. The V gene's germline CDR1 is MGHDK and CDR2 SYGVNS. The CDR3: CASSGTGDQPQHF. The CDR3 bases are TGTGCCAGCAGTGGGACAGGCGATCAGCCCCAGCATTTT.

This clone was counted once. The chain combines TRBV6-5 with TRBJ1-5; D perhaps matches TRBD1 (6 bases). The germline V gene has CDR1 MNHEY and CDR2 SVGAGI. The CDR3 runs to 14 residues. V lost 7 bases and J 5 bases, leaving 15 bases between the germline ends. CDR3 protein: CASTARTVDQPQHF. The CDR3 bases are TGTGCCAGCACTGCCCGGACAGTTGATCAGCCCCAGCATTTT.

This clone was recorded once. The chain links TRBV29-1 to TRBJ1-1; D unresolved. CDR1 is SQVTM, CDR2 ANQGSEA, per germline. Trimming pared 0 bases from V and 0 bases from J, leaving 8 bases between. This CDR3 has 14 residues. In DNA, the CDR3 is TGCAGCGTTGAAGATGGGCTGTTGAACACTGAAGCTTTCTTT. This gives the protein CSVEDGLLNTEAFF.

The chain joins TRBV20-1 to TRBJ2-7, with 11 nucleotides matching TRBD2. Germline V lookup: CDR1 DFQATT, CDR2 SNEGSKA (reference sequence). V lost 3 bases, J lost 4 bases, and 8 bases stayed unmatched. The CDR3 is made up of 15 amino acids. The CDR3 loop is CSASDTSGGRYEQYF. The CDR3 nucleotides are TGCAGTGCTAGTGATACTAGCGGGGGTAGGTACGAGCAGTACTTC.

The chain couples TRBV5-8 to TRBJ2-7; 9 nucleotides align to TRBD1. The CDR3 has 15 residues. The J segment lost 5 bases and the V segment lost 1 base, leaving 7 bases of the junction unmatched. Germline values: CDR1 SGHTS, CDR2 YDEGEE. CDR3 sequence reads: CASSLRQGDPNEQYF. CDR3 in DNA: TGTGCCAGCAGCTTGCGACAGGGGGATCCTAACGAGCAGTACTTC.